This T cell receptor beta chain derives from a study of beta chain features in type 1 diabetes. As for the study in general: The samples had about 110,000,000 sorted cells examined in all.

Trimming shortened V by 3 bases and J by 5 bases, and 11 bases separated the two germline ends. Germline V CDR1 and CDR2: MNHNS, SASEGT. CDR3 length: 13 residues. Regarding the study as a whole: Sequencing used cDNA, and cells with high TCR expression could therefore be over-represented. A greater similarity of naive, central memory and Treg TCRB repertoires was seen among patients than among healthy donors. Type 1 diabetes patients had TCRB CDR3s that were shorter (moderately but significantly so) in all four CD4+ subsets.

Isolated RNA was reverse transcribed in full, so expressed TCRB transcripts were sequenced. Only in-frame clones appear in the TCRdb table, and some are missing; sequencing was by immunoSEQ multiplex PCR. The sample includes roughly 350,000 clones, around 9.6% seen only once; the top ten take about 0.63%. This clone was counted a few times. Its specificity is unknown. The sequence derives from a man aged 25 to 45 with type 1 diabetes. The sequenced sample was central memory CD4+ T cells from blood. This chain connects TRBV6-1 to TRBJ2-7, with D possibly matching TRBD1 (5 bases). The CDR3 loop reads CASSDPQGDEQYF. The CDR3 region has the DNA TGTGCCAGCAGTGACCCCCAGGGCGACGAGCAGTACTTC.